These 13 T cell receptor beta chains share one sample of origin, sequenced in a study of T cells after yellow fever vaccination. MiXCR was run by TCRdb on the 5' RACE reads, yielding one entry per CDR3 protein. The table records 500,000 to 650,000 distinct CDR3 sequences, roughly 13% of them present only once. The starting material was PBMCs, obtained on the day of the yellow fever booster vaccination. These receptors were obtained from a man between 25 and 39 years old who received the YFV17D yellow fever vaccine.

This clonotype appeared a few times. The V and J genes are TRBV20-1 and TRBJ2-2; D remains ambiguous. V lost 4 bases and J lost 4, with 16 bases in between. The germline gives CDR1 DFQATT, CDR2 SNEGSKA (reference sequence). This CDR3 has 15 amino acids. As DNA, the CDR3 is TGCAGTGCTAAGGGCGGCCCCTTGGGCACCGGGGAGCTGTTTTTT. Translated: CSAKGGPLGTGELFF.

In its sample, this clonotype was seen a few times. The chain carries TRBV4-2 and TRBJ2-5, with TRBD1 as a possible D gene (6 bases). CDR1 LGHNA and CDR2 YNFKEQ come from the germline V gene. V lost 0 bases and J lost 2, with 10 bases in between. The CDR3 loop spans 15 amino acids. The CDR3 nucleotides read TGTGCCAGCAGCCAAGAGGGGGCCCCGCAAGAGACCCAGTACTTC. It specifies CASSQEGAPQETQYF.

This clonotype was counted only a few times. The V and J genes are TRBV18 and TRBJ1-5, with 8 bases aligning to TRBD1. In germline, CDR1 is KGHSH, CDR2 LQKENI. There are 16 residues in the CDR3. V shed 3 bases and J 7 bases; nucleotides not matched to a gene: 11. This CDR3 reads CASSPTGDRGGQPQHF. CDR3 coding DNA: TGTGCCAGCTCACCGACCGGTGACAGGGGTGGACAGCCCCAGCATTTT.

The chain recombines TRBV7-9 with TRBJ2-3; no definite D call. The CDR3 runs 15 residues. Trimming cost V 5 bases and J 5 bases, with 17 bases left between them. Germline lookup yields CDR1 SEHNR and CDR2 FQNEAQ (reference sequence). The CDR3 bases are TGTGCCAGCAGCCCCGCCACCCCTGGGGTAGATACGCAGTATTTT. Translating gives CASSPATPGVDTQYF.

The rearrangement links TRBV7-2 to TRBJ1-2; D remains unclear. This CDR3 comprises 15 residues. CDR1 is SGHTA and CDR2 is FQGNSA in the germline V gene. V was cut by 5 bases and J by 8 bases, with 21 bases left in between. This CDR3 is CASSDTGSSGRGYTF. The CDR3 DNA reads as TGTGCCAGCAGCGACACCGGGAGCTCCGGACGCGGCTACACCTTC.

This clonotype was observed a handful of times. This chain joins TRBV5-6 and TRBJ1-6; 7 bases match TRBD1. Germline trimming cut 3 bases from V and 0 bases from J; bases unmatched to any gene: 6. This CDR3 has 17 amino acids. Germline-derived CDR1 and CDR2 are SGHDT and YYEEEE. The CDR3 sequence: CASSSRTGSSYNSPLHF. DNA for the CDR3: TGTGCCAGCAGCTCGCGGACAGGAAGCTCCTATAATTCACCCCTCCACTTT.

This clonotype was counted many times. The V call is TRBV5-1, the J call TRBJ2-3; TRBD2 matches 12 bases. CDR3 size: 16 residues. Unmatched junction bases numbered 6, after V lost 3 bases and J lost 4 bases. In germline, CDR1 is SGHRS, CDR2 YFSETQ. CDR3 DNA: TGCGCCAGCAGCTCAAGACTAGCGGGAGCGTCAGATACGCAGTATTTT. It yields the protein CASSSRLAGASDTQYF.

This sequence joins TRBV29-1 and TRBJ2-1, with TRBD2 matching over 13 bases. The CDR3 length is 17 residues. CDR1 and CDR2 (germline): SQVTM, ANQGSEA. Unmatched junction bases numbered 10, after V lost 0 bases and J lost 8 bases. The CDR3 coding sequence is TGCAGCGTTGAAGATCCTCAAGGACTAGCGGGAGTCGATGAGCAGTTCTTC. Translating gives CSVEDPQGLAGVDEQFF.

The V and J genes are TRBV27 and TRBJ2-3; D might be TRBD2 (6 bases). Trimming shortened V by 6 bases and J by 0 bases, and 16 bases separated the two germline ends. The CDR3 has 16 residues. In germline, CDR1 is MNHEY, CDR2 SMNVEV (reference sequence). CDR3 bases: TGTGCCAGCAGCTTTTTCGGGACTGTTAGCACAGATACGCAGTATTTT. It is translated as CASSFFGTVSTDTQYF.

The V and J genes are TRBV6-2 or TRBV6-3 and TRBJ2-7; tentatively, D is TRBD2 (6 bases). The CDR3 is 16 residues long. Germline CDR1 reads MNHEY; CDR2 reads SVGEGT. Trimming removed 5 bases from V and 3 bases from J, with 20 bases in between. The CDR3 loop is CASSTPRGMDYYEQYF. The CDR3 DNA sequence: TGTGCCAGCAGTACCCCCAGAGGGATGGACTACTACGAGCAGTACTTC.

This clonotype was detected a few times. V usage is TRBV11-2 and J usage is TRBJ2-7, with D possibly being TRBD1 (6 bases). Trimming stripped 3 bases from V and 0 bases from J, with 21 bases between. The CDR3 spans 18 residues. Germline V CDR1 and CDR2: SGHAT, FQNNGV. The CDR3 DNA sequence: TGTGCCAGCAGCTTGGTGGGTTCAGGACAGCTGAGCTCCTACGAGCAGTACTTC. It translates to CASSLVGSGQLSSYEQYF.

This clonotype was detected only a few times. V and J are TRBV29-1 and TRBJ2-2; D perhaps matches TRBD2 (6 bases). Germline V CDR1 and CDR2: SQVTM, ANQGSEA. The V end was cut by 4 bases, the J end by 7 bases, with 10 bases between. The CDR3 has 12 amino acids. This CDR3 is CSVGLGFGELFF. In DNA form, the CDR3 reads TGCAGCGTTGGACTAGGGTTCGGGGAGCTGTTTTTT.

This clonotype was found a few times. J is TRBJ2-7 and V is TRBV20-1, with D perhaps matching TRBD1 or TRBD2 (5 bases each). This CDR3 contains 15 residues. Deletions cut 0 bases from V and 3 bases from J, with 15 bases between. The germline V gene has CDR1 DFQATT and CDR2 SNEGSKA (reference sequence). The CDR3 DNA reads TGCAGTGCTAGAGATCGCCGGGACCCGGACTACGAGCAGTACTTC. It codes for CSARDRRDPDYEQYF.